This T cell receptor beta chain appears in the sequencing data of a study of beta chain features in type 1 diabetes. Expressed TCRB transcripts were sequenced after all isolated RNA was converted to cDNA. Method: immunoSEQ multiplex PCR; TCRdb's copy keeps in-frame clones and lacks some. The sample records 620,000 or so clones, roughly a sixth being singletons. The germline gives CDR1 LGHNA, CDR2 YSLEER. V was clipped by 6 bases and J by 5 bases; unmatched bases: 6. The CDR3 loop spans 13 amino acids. Sequencing used naive CD4+ T cells from blood. The clonotype was recovered from a man between 18 and 35 years old in good health. V gene TRBV4-3 combines with J gene TRBJ1-1; 7 bases are shared with TRBD1. The CDR3 loop is CASRYAGGTEAFF. CDR3 nucleotide sequence: TGCGCCAGCAGATACGCAGGGGGTACTGAAGCTTTCTTT.